These T cell receptor beta chains were read from a single sample in a study of blood T cell repertoires in COVID-19. The table came from immunoSEQ multiplex PCR; TCRdb's copy has only in-frame clones and leaves some out. The sample contains 80,000 to 100,000 clones, roughly 82% of which appear only once. Sequencing used peripheral blood. These receptors were collected from a man aged 70-80 years with active or convalescent COVID-19. The CDR3 runs from the conserved cysteine through the conserved F or W.

CDR3aa: CASSQGQTFNYGYTF; v_gene: TRBV7-9; j_gene: TRBJ1-2
CDR3aa: CASSLDRVYSPLHF; v_gene: TRBV7-2; j_gene: TRBJ1-6
CDR3aa: CASSEQSGQIYGYTF; v_gene: TRBV6-1; j_gene: TRBJ1-2
CDR3aa: CSVGLGSGDVNEQFF; v_gene: TRBV29-1; j_gene: TRBJ2-1
CDR3aa: CATRRRGFQETQYF; v_gene: TRBV6-5; j_gene: TRBJ2-5
CDR3aa: CASRRLMNTEAFF; v_gene: TRBV5-8; j_gene: TRBJ1-1
CDR3aa: CASSESPSYGYTF; v_gene: TRBV25-1; j_gene: TRBJ1-2
CDR3aa: CASSPQGGGPFGNEQFF; v_gene: TRBV2; j_gene: TRBJ2-1
CDR3aa: CASSPGSGYGNQPQHF; v_gene: TRBV3-1/TRBV3-2; j_gene: TRBJ1-5
CDR3aa: CASSLVRTGSYEQYF; v_gene: TRBV5-1; j_gene: TRBJ2-7
CDR3aa: CASSPSAGKYEQYF; v_gene: TRBV7-2; j_gene: TRBJ2-7
CDR3aa: CATSDRDSFTDTQYF; v_gene: TRBV24-1; j_gene: TRBJ2-3
CDR3aa: CAISVGLAESYNEQFF; v_gene: TRBV10-3; j_gene: TRBJ2-1
CDR3aa: CASSQEGTSQSEQFF; v_gene: TRBV3-1/TRBV3-2; j_gene: TRBJ2-1
CDR3aa: CASSYSRGGLNGELFF; v_gene: TRBV6-2/TRBV6-3; j_gene: TRBJ2-2
CDR3aa: CASSVVDIDWGSFNQPQHF; v_gene: TRBV9; j_gene: TRBJ1-5
CDR3aa: CASSPGQYYGYTF; v_gene: TRBV18; j_gene: TRBJ1-2
CDR3aa: CASTLGSGPETQYF; v_gene: TRBV7-9; j_gene: TRBJ2-5
CDR3aa: CASSRRSGSRNAEAFF; v_gene: TRBV11-3; j_gene: TRBJ1-1
CDR3aa: CASSTRAGQVTGELFF; v_gene: TRBV11-2; j_gene: TRBJ2-2
CDR3aa: CSASFGTSGADEQFF; v_gene: TRBV20-1; j_gene: TRBJ2-1
CDR3aa: CASSPGSPADTQYF; v_gene: TRBV7-3; j_gene: TRBJ2-3
CDR3aa: CASSPGPAGEAFF; v_gene: TRBV14; j_gene: TRBJ1-1
CDR3aa: CASSLERGGSPLHF; v_gene: TRBV7-9; j_gene: TRBJ1-6
CDR3aa: CSVAQDPEAFF; v_gene: TRBV29-1; j_gene: TRBJ1-1
CDR3aa: CASSLQGSTDTQYF; v_gene: TRBV7-6; j_gene: TRBJ2-3
CDR3aa: CASSSTSGGPGAQYF; v_gene: TRBV7-6; j_gene: TRBJ2-3
CDR3aa: CASSVDRAKTGELFF; v_gene: TRBV9; j_gene: TRBJ2-2
CDR3aa: CASPAPGAGGGGYTF; v_gene: TRBV21-1; j_gene: TRBJ1-2
CDR3aa: CASSGDSNTEAFF; v_gene: TRBV2; j_gene: TRBJ1-1
CDR3aa: CASSQGLAEAFF; v_gene: TRBV4-2; j_gene: TRBJ1-1
CDR3aa: CASSLSGHLNYGYTF; v_gene: TRBV7-9; j_gene: TRBJ1-2
CDR3aa: CASSRRGSGNTIYF; v_gene: TRBV18; j_gene: TRBJ1-3
CDR3aa: CASSGSGGRETQYF; v_gene: TRBV4-3; j_gene: TRBJ2-5
CDR3aa: CASSTIRTGNNQPQHF; v_gene: TRBV19; j_gene: TRBJ1-5
CDR3aa: CASSTTSGQTETQYF; v_gene: TRBV3-1/TRBV3-2; j_gene: TRBJ2-5
CDR3aa: CASPMRNREHF; v_gene: TRBV27; j_gene: TRBJ1-5
CDR3aa: CASSFGGEGYTF; v_gene: TRBV12-3/TRBV12-4; j_gene: TRBJ1-2
CDR3aa: CASSVLVNTEAFF; v_gene: TRBV9; j_gene: TRBJ1-1